These T cell receptor beta chains were read from a single sample in a study of control samples from healthy donors and cancer patients. Measured with immunoSEQ multiplex PCR; TCRdb has only the in-frame clones, and not every one. The sample lists some 130,000 clones, 85% to 90% occurring once. Sequencing was carried out using PBMCs. These receptors all come from a man aged 45-65 years with head and neck cancer. Each CDR3 is given with its conserved first and last residue. The order of the fields is clone size, D gene, V gene, J gene, CDR3 protein, CDR3 DNA. D genes are given only for firm matches. Expanded clones get a size class; other rows say once, few or many, or leave the size out.

-	TRBD1	TRBV5-1	TRBJ2-5	CASSGDRGLRYQETQYF	TGCGCCAGCAGCGGGGACAGGGGGCTCCGGTACCAAGAGACCCAGTACTTC
few	-	TRBV28	TRBJ1-2	CASSPFYYGYTF	TGTGCCAGCAGTCCGTTTTATTATGGCTACACCTTC
-	-	TRBV19	TRBJ1-1	CASSILEGTEAFF	TGTGCCAGTAGTATACTCGAGGGAACTGAAGCTTTCTTT
-	-	TRBV7-2	TRBJ1-3	CASSLNGTGRNSSGNTIYF	TGTGCCAGCAGCTTAAATGGAACAGGGCGGAATAGTTCTGGAAACACCATATATTTT
-	-	TRBV24-1	TRBJ2-5	CATSDPGSAETQYF	TGTGCCACCAGTGACCCAGGTTCTGCAGAGACCCAGTACTTC
-	-	TRBV7-3	TRBJ2-3	CASSLYGDTQYF	TGTGCCAGCAGCTTATATGGGGATACGCAGTATTTT
-	TRBD1	TRBV6-5	TRBJ2-7	CASSYSDRPYEQYF	TGTGCCAGCAGTTACTCGGACAGGCCCTACGAGCAGTACTTC
-	-	TRBV9	TRBJ2-7	CASSSLDISYEQYF	TGTGCCAGCAGCTCGCTGGACATCTCCTACGAGCAGTACTTC
-	-	TRBV14	TRBJ2-3	CASSQGTDTQYF	TGTGCCAGCAGCCAAGGCACAGATACGCAGTATTTT
-	-	TRBV5-1	TRBJ1-6	CASRESNSPLHF	TGCGCCAGCAGGGAGTCTAATTCACCCCTCCACTTT
-	-	TRBV14	TRBJ1-5	CASSQEGQPQHF	TGTGCCAGCAGCCAAGAGGGTCAGCCCCAGCATTTT
-	TRBD2	TRBV28	TRBJ2-1	CASSFRLAGASYNEQFF	TGTGCCAGCAGTTTTCGGCTAGCGGGGGCCTCTTACAATGAGCAGTTCTTC
-	-	TRBV9	TRBJ2-2	CASNQGTGELFF	TGTGCCAGCAACCAGGGCACCGGGGAGCTGTTTTTT
-	-	TRBV7-9	TRBJ2-6	CASPLSSGANVLTF	TGTGCCAGCCCCCTTTCTTCTGGGGCCAACGTCCTGACTTTC